This T cell receptor beta chain was recovered during a study of early T cells in non-severe SARS-CoV-2 infection. This clonotype appeared a few times. The length of the CDR3 is 15 residues. The V and J ends lost 4 bases and 4 bases, in that order; junction bases with no gene match: 5. Looked up from germline, CDR1 is SGHRS and CDR2 is YFSETQ. Each cDNA molecule carried a unique molecular identifier. TCRdb reanalysed the 5' RACE reads using MiXCR and keeps one entry per CDR3 protein. The sample holds about 50,000 distinct CDR3 sequences, about 6.3% seen once. This sequence originates from an adult who was a healthcare worker with PCR-confirmed SARS-CoV-2 infection or an uninfected control (not recorded which). This chain connects TRBV5-1 to TRBJ2-3; 11 positions match TRBD2. Sequencing used whole blood, obtained at baseline. CDR3 DNA: TGCGCCAGCAGCCCCCTAGCGGGGGGATCAGATACGCAGTATTTT. It yields the protein CASSPLAGGSDTQYF.